The 12 T cell receptor beta chains below were found in one sample sequenced in a study of cytomegalovirus exposure and HLA in healthy donors. The PCR used 60 Vbeta and 13 Jbeta primers. TCRdb's copy holds only in-frame clones and misses some; the assay was immunoSEQ multiplex PCR. This sample has under 200,000 clones; 70% to 90% occur once, and the top ten carry around 0.3%. The specimen sequenced was PBMCs. Receptors were obtained from a woman under 40 in good health and CMV-seronegative.

The genes are TRBV6-1 and TRBJ2-7; D unclear. The CDR3 consists of 13 residues. V lost 6 bases and J 0 bases, leaving 9 bases between the germline ends. Germline V gives CDR1 MNHNS, CDR2 SASEGT. CDR3 coding DNA: TGTGCCAGCAGCAACAAGAACTCCTACGAGCAGTACTTC. Its protein product is CASSNKNSYEQYF.

The chain couples TRBV7-9 to TRBJ2-5; 10 nucleotides align to TRBD1. The germline gives CDR1 SEHNR, CDR2 FQNEAQ (reference sequence). The J segment lost 2 bases and the V segment lost 4 bases, leaving 4 bases of the junction unmatched. The CDR3 totals 15 residues. CDR3 amino acids: CASSYEGQGQETQYF. The DNA of the CDR3 is TGTGCCAGCAGCTACGAGGGACAGGGGCAAGAGACCCAGTACTTC. Looking up the rest from reference TRBV7-9 and TRBJ2-5 gives the full variable domain: DTGVSQNPRHKITKRGQNVTFRCDPISEHNRLYWYRQTLGQGPEFLTYFQNEAQLEKSRLLSDRFSAERPKGSFSTLEIQRTEQGDSAMYLCASSYEGQGQETQYFGPGTRLLVL.

The chain links TRBV5-1 to TRBJ2-1, with TRBD1 as a possible D gene (7 bases). The CDR3 runs to 16 residues. The ends were cut back, 5 bases at V and 5 bases at J, with 20 bases in the middle. Per the germline V gene, CDR1 is SGHRS and CDR2 is YFSETQ. The CDR3 loop reads CASRTAPGGSDNEQFF. The CDR3, as DNA: TGCGCCAGCAGAACCGCCCCAGGGGGGAGCGACAATGAGCAGTTCTTC.

The chain has TRBV19 and TRBJ2-1; 9 bases agree with TRBD1. Per the germline V gene, CDR1 is LNHDA and CDR2 is SQIVND (reference sequence). V gave up 6 bases and J gave up 3 bases; unmatched junction bases: 3. The length of the CDR3 is 14 residues. CDR3 loop: CASRRDRDYNEQFF. In DNA form, the CDR3 reads TGTGCCAGTAGGCGGGACAGGGACTACAATGAGCAGTTCTTC.

The CDR3 region is CASSKIAGGVDTQYF. The CDR3 bases are TGTGCCAGCAGTAAGATAGCGGGAGGGGTTGATACGCAGTATTTT. The chain employs TRBV6-5 and TRBJ2-3; 11 nucleotides match TRBD2. V lost 5 bases to trimming and J lost 6 bases; unmatched junction nucleotides: 7. CDR3 length equals 15 residues. CDR1 is MNHEY, CDR2 SVGAGI, per germline.

The chain has TRBV4-1 and TRBJ1-4, with D perhaps TRBD1 (6 bases). From germline, CDR1 is MGHRA and CDR2 YSYEKL. CDR3 length equals 14 residues. V gave up 2 bases and J gave up 3 bases, with 7 bases separating them. The CDR3 sequence: CASSQRTANEKLFF. The CDR3 nucleotides read TGCGCCAGCAGCCAAAGGACAGCTAATGAAAAACTGTTTTTT.

The rearrangement joins TRBV2 to TRBJ2-3; 7 bases are shared with TRBD2. The trim removed 1 base at V and 6 bases at J, leaving 7 bases unmatched. This CDR3 region has 15 residues. Germline loops: CDR1 SNHLY, CDR2 FYNNEI. CDR3 region: CASSEESGASDTQYF. The CDR3 DNA follows: TGTGCCAGCAGTGAAGAGAGCGGGGCGTCTGATACGCAGTATTTT.

The rearrangement joins TRBV15 to TRBJ2-7; 8 nucleotides agree with TRBD2. From germline, CDR1 is LNHNV and CDR2 YYDKDF (reference sequence). After removal of 1 base from V and 2 bases from J, the junction contained 4 bases not matched to a gene. This CDR3 region has 15 residues. CDR3: CATSRGRGGTYEQYF. CDR3 DNA: TGTGCCACCAGCAGAGGCCGCGGGGGGACCTACGAGCAGTACTTC.

The genes are TRBV13 and TRBJ2-5; D may be TRBD1 (6 bases). V lost 4 bases to trimming and J lost 7 bases, with 28 bases between them. The CDR3 length is 18 residues. The germline gives CDR1 PRHDT, CDR2 FYEKMQ (reference sequence). The CDR3 sequence: CASSSYSENRAPEGTQYF. The CDR3 DNA reads as TGTGCCAGCAGCTCGTACTCAGAAAACAGGGCCCCCGAAGGGACCCAGTACTTC. The variable domain in full, completed from reference TRBV13 and TRBJ2-5, reads AAGVIQSPRHLIKEKRETATLKCYPIPRHDTVYWYQQGPGQDPQFLISFYEKMQSDKGSIPDRFSAQQFSDYHSELNMSSLELGDSALYFCASSSYSENRAPEGTQYFGPGTRLLVL.

CDR3: CASSLYKDSRTDTQYF. The CDR3 coding sequence is TGTGCCAGCAGCCTATACAAGGACAGTCGGACAGATACGCAGTATTTT. The chain employs TRBV4-2 and TRBJ2-3; tentatively, D is TRBD1 (6 bases). Germline CDR1 and CDR2: LGHNA and YNFKEQ. CDR3 length: 16 residues. Trimming took off 4 bases at V and 3 bases at J, with 17 bases between the two ends.

This clone has just one count. The rearrangement joins TRBV27 to TRBJ2-5, with D tentatively TRBD2 (6 bases). Trimming stripped 4 bases from V and 1 base from J, with 10 bases between. CDR3 length: 14 residues. From germline, CDR1 is MNHEY and CDR2 SMNVEV (reference sequence). The CDR3 DNA follows: TGTGCCAGCAGTTGGGACGGGAGCCAAGAGACCCAGTACTTC. As protein: CASSWDGSQETQYF.

The chain joins TRBV7-9 to TRBJ2-1, with no clear D. Trimming removed 5 bases from V and 8 bases from J, with 13 bases in between. From germline, CDR1 is SEHNR and CDR2 FQNEAQ (reference sequence). The CDR3 loop spans 13 amino acids. CDR3 protein: CASSLLSGDEQFF. The DNA for the CDR3 is TGTGCCAGCAGCCTCCTTAGTGGTGATGAGCAGTTCTTC.